These 17 T cell receptor beta chains came from one sample sequenced in a study of OX40 agonist ivuxolimab in advanced cancers. Here immunoSEQ multiplex PCR was the method, and the copy in TCRdb shows in-frame clones only, minus some. The sample consists of 91,000 or so clones, 80% to 90% of them appearing once. The sequenced sample was CD4+ or CD8+ T cells sorted from blood, obtained in a trial of the OX40 agonist ivuxolimab. All receptors come from an adult with an advanced solid tumor such as melanoma, head and neck, liver or kidney cancer.

The CDR3 reads CASSLTVPPETQYF. DNA of the CDR3: TGCGCCAGCAGCTTGACGGTGCCCCCAGAGACCCAGTACTTC. This rearrangement joins TRBV5-1 to TRBJ2-5; D is unresolved. The V and J ends lost 1 base and 4 bases respectively, with 11 bases between them. The CDR3 length is 14 residues. The germline gives CDR1 SGHRS, CDR2 YFSETQ.

As DNA, the CDR3 is TGTGCCAGCAGCCCGCTCGTGAGCTCCTACAATGAGCAGTTCTTC. The encoded protein is CASSPLVSSYNEQFF. The rearrangement joins TRBV4-2 to TRBJ2-1; D is uncertain. This CDR3 region has 15 residues. V gave up 4 bases and J gave up 0 bases, with 10 bases separating them. Germline CDR1 reads LGHNA; CDR2 reads YNFKEQ.

The chain has TRBV6-5 and TRBJ2-5; tentatively, D is TRBD2 (7 bases). Trimming removed 7 bases at V and 5 bases at J, with 14 bases between. The germline CDR1 and CDR2 sequences are MNHEY and SVGAGI. CDR3 length: 13 residues. CDR3 sequence reads: CASTEGGAETQYF. CDR3 coding DNA: TGTGCCAGCACGGAGGGGGGGGCGGAGACCCAGTACTTC.

In nucleotides, the CDR3 is TGTGCCAGTAGTAGGGGACAACCGAACACCGGGGAGCTGTTTTTT. Encoded protein: CASSRGQPNTGELFF. The chain carries TRBV19 and TRBJ2-2, with a weak D call TRBD1 (6 bases). Trimming removed 4 bases at V and 0 bases at J, with 9 bases between. Germline loops: CDR1 LNHDA, CDR2 SQIVND (reference sequence). CDR3 size: 15 residues.

The chain has TRBV5-1 and TRBJ2-5; 8 positions agree with TRBD1. The CDR3 sequence is 17 residues long. CDR1 is SGHRS and CDR2 is YFSETQ in the germline V gene. The V and J ends lost 5 bases and 4 bases, in that order; junction bases with no gene match: 16. Written as DNA, the CDR3 is TGCGCCAGCAGTCGGTGGGGCGGACAGGGCTTCGGAGAGACCCAGTACTTC. The encoded protein is CASSRWGGQGFGETQYF.

The V gene is TRBV30, the J gene TRBJ2-7; 7 nucleotides align to TRBD1. The V and J ends lost 2 bases and 7 bases, in that order; junction bases with no gene match: 8. The germline V gene has CDR1 GTSNPN and CDR2 SVGIG (reference sequence). This CDR3 spans 13 amino acids. The CDR3 region has the DNA TGTGCCTGGAGTCGACAGGGACCTCGGGAGCAGTACTTC. This sequence encodes CAWSRQGPREQYF.

The V call is TRBV4-1, the J call TRBJ2-3; the match to TRBD2 covers 8 bases. The CDR3 runs to 17 residues. V shed 4 bases, J shed 2 bases, and the junction held 11 bases outside the gene matches. Germline values: CDR1 MGHRA, CDR2 YSYEKL. CDR3 in DNA: TGCGCCAGCAGCCCAGGAGGCACTAGCGGTTACACAGATACGCAGTATTTT. The encoded protein is CASSPGGTSGYTDTQYF.

CDR3 in amino acids: CASSPKQGAGYGYTF. CDR3 coding DNA: TGTGCCAGCAGTCCGAAACAGGGGGCGGGCTATGGCTACACCTTC. This chain joins TRBV6-5 and TRBJ1-2; 9 nucleotides agree with TRBD1. Trimming cost V 5 bases and J 4 bases; bases outside gene matches: 8. Germline loops: CDR1 MNHEY, CDR2 SVGAGI. This CDR3 comprises 15 residues.

This clone has only a few counts. This chain connects TRBV20-1 to TRBJ2-3; D perhaps matches TRBD2 (5 bases). V was trimmed by 6 bases and J by 15 bases, leaving 19 bases between them. The CDR3 is 11 residues long. Germline assignment: CDR1 DFQATT and CDR2 SNEGSKA (reference sequence). The CDR3 sequence is CSATVVAGGYF. The CDR3 DNA reads TGCAGTGCAACAGTCGTGGCGGGTGGATATTTT.

V is TRBV9 and J is TRBJ2-3, with 10 nucleotides matching TRBD1. The CDR3 consists of 15 residues. Per the germline V gene, CDR1 is SGDLS and CDR2 is YYNGEE. V was pared by 4 bases and J by 5 bases, with 7 bases of the junction left unmatched. The CDR3 DNA sequence: TGTGCCAGCAGCACATCGGGACAGGGGTTAGATACGCAGTATTTT. Encoded protein: CASSTSGQGLDTQYF.

V and J are TRBV6-1 and TRBJ2-7; D is undetermined. The CDR3 totals 12 residues. Germline V gene sequence: CDR1 MNHNS, CDR2 SASEGT. The V and J ends lost 3 bases and 9 bases respectively, with 12 bases between them. CDR3 residues: CASSDRPFPQYF. The CDR3 DNA sequence: TGTGCCAGCAGTGATCGCCCATTCCCGCAGTACTTC.

CDR3 DNA sequence: TGTGCCAGCAGGGCGACTAGCGCTGGATACGAGCAGTACTTC. Translating it yields CASRATSAGYEQYF. The chain is built from TRBV6-5 and TRBJ2-7; the match to TRBD2 covers 8 bases. Unmatched junction bases numbered 8, after V lost 6 bases and J lost 4 bases. The CDR3 sequence is 14 residues long. CDR1 and CDR2 (germline): MNHEY, SVGAGI.

This clone was picked up one time. This chain uses TRBV28 with TRBJ2-7; D may be TRBD1 or TRBD2 (5 bases each). From germline, CDR1 is MDHEN and CDR2 SYDVKM. Deletions cut 0 bases from V and 0 bases from J, with 18 bases between. This CDR3 has 18 residues. CDR3: CASSLWGVWGKDSYEQYF. CDR3 nucleotide sequence: TGTGCCAGCAGTTTATGGGGGGTGTGGGGTAAAGACTCCTACGAGCAGTACTTC.

The count of this clone is one. The rearrangement links TRBV5-6 to TRBJ2-4; no firm D call. This CDR3 is 13 amino acids long. V shed 0 bases and J shed 7 bases, with 8 bases lying between them. CDR1 is SGHDT and CDR2 is YYEEEE in the germline V gene. DNA of the CDR3: TGTGCCAGCAGCTTGGAGGCAGCCAACATTCAGTACTTC. Its translation is CASSLEAANIQYF. Complete variable domain (other parts from reference TRBV5-6 and TRBJ2-4): DAGVTQSPTHLIKTRGQQVTLRCSPKSGHDTVSWYQQALGQGPQFIFQYYEEEERQRGNFPDRFSGHQFPNYSSELNVNALLLGDSALYLCASSLEAANIQYFGAGTRLSVL.

This clone was detected only once. The rearrangement uses TRBV7-3 and TRBJ2-2; TRBD1 matches at 7 bases. Germline CDR1 is SGHTA and CDR2 is FQGTGA. The CDR3 length is 15 residues. The V segment lost 5 bases and the J segment 5 bases; nucleotides outside the gene matches: 8. This chain's CDR3 is CASSPSGGGTGELFF. CDR3 nucleotides: TGTGCCAGCAGCCCCTCAGGGGGTGGTACCGGGGAGCTGTTTTTT.

The chain is built from TRBV12-5 and TRBJ2-3; TRBD2 agrees at 9 bases. The CDR3 consists of 15 residues. Trimming cost V 9 bases and J 5 bases; bases outside gene matches: 12. CDR1 and CDR2 from the germline V gene are LGHNT and FRNRAP. The CDR3 spells CASASFSGSLDTQYF. In DNA, the CDR3 is TGTGCTAGCGCTTCTTTTAGCGGGAGTTTAGATACGCAGTATTTT.

This clone was recorded a few times. The CDR3 bases are TGTGCCAGCAGTTTTTTTGACACAGCTAACACTGAAGCTTTCTTT. This translates into CASSFFDTANTEAFF. The chain uses TRBV28 and TRBJ1-1; D not certain. The V gene's germline CDR1 is MDHEN and CDR2 SYDVKM. Deletions cut 3 bases from V and 2 bases from J, with 13 bases between. CDR3 length equals 15 residues.